This T cell receptor beta chain was captured in a study of spatial heterogeneity in lung cancer. Study results and caveats: Follow-up blood showed ubiquitous expanded tumor TCRs less than blood at resection did.

Each molecule of TCR cDNA was tagged with one unique molecular identifier. MiXCR was run by TCRdb on the 5' RACE reads, yielding one entry per CDR3 protein. The data contain about 38,000 distinct CDR3 sequences, approximately 5.6% of them singletons. The germline CDR1 and CDR2 sequences are MDHEN and SYDVKM. This CDR3 comprises 14 residues. V lost 1 base and J lost 5, with 11 bases in between. This clonotype was seen repeatedly, ten times or more. What it recognizes is unknown. Time point meaning: sample taken at primary tumor resection. Whole RNA, which was extracted from tumor, nontumor lung tissue or frozen PBMC, was sequenced without any cell sorting.

This chain uses TRBV28 with TRBJ2-5, with D possibly being TRBD2 (7 bases). This TCR derives from a female donor with early-stage non-small cell lung cancer. The material sequenced was PBMCs, taken at surgery. The CDR3 spells CASSLLGGRETQYF. The CDR3, as DNA: TGTGCCAGCAGTTTATTGGGGGGGCGCGAGACCCAGTACTTC.